Below are 27 T cell receptor beta chains sequenced from a single sample in a study of CD8 T cells in ankylosing spondylitis. Each CDR3 protein is one row after TCRdb ran MiXCR on the 5' RACE reads. Among about 240,000 distinct CDR3 sequences, around 25% were seen once, and the ten largest hold around 0.58%. The sequenced sample was blood, either unsorted or a sorted T cell fraction (not recorded which). Receptors were obtained from a male donor with ankylosing spondylitis or in good health (not recorded which).

This clonotype was detected a few times. The V and J genes are TRBV29-1 and TRBJ2-3; D perhaps matches TRBD1 (6 bases). This CDR3 region has 18 residues. V was shortened by 4 bases and J by 3 bases, with 26 bases between the two germline ends. In germline, CDR1 is SQVTM, CDR2 ANQGSEA. The CDR3: CSVVGIRGRARGTDTQYF. In DNA form, the CDR3 reads TGCAGCGTTGTGGGGATCCGGGGACGAGCAAGGGGGACAGATACGCAGTATTTT.

This clonotype was observed many times. V and J are TRBV4-1 and TRBJ1-5; D is uncertain. The germline V gene has CDR1 MGHRA and CDR2 YSYEKL. Trimming pared 1 base from V and 2 bases from J, leaving 12 bases between. This CDR3 contains 16 residues. The CDR3 here is CASSQVGPLGNQPQHF. Written as DNA, the CDR3 is TGCGCCAGCAGCCAAGTTGGGCCCTTGGGCAATCAGCCCCAGCATTTT.

This clonotype was observed many times. The chain has TRBV12-3 or TRBV12-4 and TRBJ1-3; D uncertain. The CDR3 consists of 16 residues. V lost 7 bases, J lost 2 bases, and 18 bases lay in between. CDR3 nucleotide sequence: TGTGCCAGCAAGCGCATCCGGGGAATTACTGGAAACACCATATATTTT. This codes for CASKRIRGITGNTIYF.

At least ten counts were recorded for this clonotype. V gene TRBV12-3 or TRBV12-4 combines with J gene TRBJ1-1; D uncertain. This CDR3 contains 14 residues. Trimming removed 3 bases at V and 3 bases at J, with 11 bases between. The CDR3 DNA follows: TGTGCCAGCAGTTTGGGAAGTTTCTACACTGAAGCTTTCTTT. As protein: CASSLGSFYTEAFF.

The rearrangement joins TRBV20-1 to TRBJ2-1, with D hard to call. Deletions cut 3 bases from V and 4 bases from J, with 16 bases between. This CDR3 is built from 15 residues. Germline CDR1 is DFQATT and CDR2 is SNEGSKA (reference sequence). In nucleotides, the CDR3 is TGCAGTGCTAGGTCCTACGGACGGCTGTACAATGAGCAGTTCTTC. It codes for CSARSYGRLYNEQFF.

There are many counts of this clonotype. V and J are TRBV12-3 or TRBV12-4 and TRBJ2-2; either TRBD1 or TRBD2 may supply D (5 bases each). The CDR3 runs to 14 residues. Trimming left V 1 base short and J 4 bases short, with 7 bases between. DNA of the CDR3: TGTGCCAGCAGTTTAGGTGGGGGCACCGGGGAGCTGTTTTTT. Amino acid sequence: CASSLGGGTGELFF.

The rearrangement links TRBV2 to TRBJ2-5; no definite D call. V lost 2 bases, J lost 0 bases, and 7 bases lay in between. Germline loops: CDR1 SNHLY, CDR2 FYNNEI. The CDR3 contains 14 residues. In DNA, the CDR3 is TGTGCCAGCAGTGAACGGCGGAACCAAGAGACCCAGTACTTC. Translated: CASSERRNQETQYF.

The rearrangement uses TRBV12-3 or TRBV12-4 and TRBJ1-2; D ambiguous. The CDR3 spans 13 residues. With 6 bases removed from V and 3 bases from J, the gap between germline ends came to 11 bases. CDR3 in DNA: TGTGCCAGCAGCGTATTCAGCGACTATGGCTACACCTTC. Amino acids: CASSVFSDYGYTF.

The chain joins TRBV12-3 or TRBV12-4 to TRBJ2-6; D is possibly TRBD1 (6 bases). This CDR3 has 15 amino acids. V was cut by 6 bases and J by 2 bases, with 11 bases left in between. CDR3 amino acids: CASREQGPGANVLTF. CDR3 coding DNA: TGTGCCAGCAGGGAGCAGGGGCCTGGGGCCAACGTCCTGACTTTC.

There are many counts of this clonotype. This sequence joins TRBV11-1 and TRBJ2-1; D might be TRBD2 (6 bases). In germline, CDR1 is SGHAT, CDR2 FQDESV (reference sequence). V lost 0 bases, J lost 5 bases, and 8 bases lay in between. This CDR3 has 14 residues. CDR3 amino acids: CASSLAGGHNEQFF. The CDR3 DNA follows: TGTGCCAGCAGCTTAGCGGGAGGCCACAATGAGCAGTTCTTC. The full variable domain, with the rest looked up from reference TRBV11-1 and TRBJ2-1, is EAEVAQSPRYKITEKSQAVAFWCDPISGHATLYWYRQILGQGPELLVQFQDESVVDDSQLPKDRFSAERLKGVDSTLKIQPAELGDSAMYLCASSLAGGHNEQFFGPGTRLTVL.

The V call is TRBV6-1, the J call TRBJ2-3; 7 bases agree with TRBD1. The CDR3 is made up of 16 amino acids. Germline V lookup: CDR1 MNHNS, CDR2 SASEGT. The trim removed 6 bases at V and 4 bases at J, leaving 13 bases unmatched. Here the CDR3 reads CASSGRGQTRPDTQYF. The CDR3 nucleotides are TGTGCCAGCAGCGGAAGGGGACAGACCCGTCCAGATACGCAGTATTTT.

In this sample, this clonotype turned up a few times. The V gene is TRBV4-2, the J gene TRBJ1-1; 12 nucleotides match TRBD1. V lost 1 base and J lost 7; bases outside the gene matches: 7. CDR3 length: 16 residues. Germline V CDR1 and CDR2: LGHNA, YNFKEQ. The CDR3 loop is CASSQVPGQGADEAFF. DNA for the CDR3: TGTGCCAGCAGCCAAGTCCCGGGACAGGGGGCGGATGAAGCTTTCTTT.

In this sample, this clonotype turned up many times. The V call is TRBV10-3, the J call TRBJ2-5; TRBD2 aligns across 12 bases. The CDR3 contains 17 residues. V trimming: 0 bases; J trimming: 7 bases; junction bases outside the gene matches: 9. Germline V lookup: CDR1 ENHRY, CDR2 SYGVKD. In nucleotides, the CDR3 is TGTGCCATCAGTGAGTCTAGACTAGCGGGGGCGCGAGGGACCCAGTACTTC. It yields the protein CAISESRLAGARGTQYF.

This clonotype has ten or more counts. The chain uses TRBV5-1 and TRBJ2-2; TRBD1 matches 8 bases. The germline V gene encodes CDR1 SGHRS and CDR2 YFSETQ. Unmatched junction bases numbered 7, after V lost 4 bases and J lost 8 bases. The CDR3 covers 14 residues. The CDR3, as DNA: TGCGCCAGCAGCGAGCGGACAGGGCGTGGGGAGCTGTTTTTT. Its protein product is CASSERTGRGELFF.

This clonotype was seen many times. This sequence joins TRBV29-1 and TRBJ1-2; no definite D call. Germline values: CDR1 SQVTM, CDR2 ANQGSEA. V gave up 2 bases and J gave up 4 bases, with 14 bases separating them. The CDR3 is 14 residues long. CDR3 sequence reads: CSVESGSGLYGYTF. The CDR3 DNA reads TGCAGCGTTGAATCGGGCAGTGGGCTCTATGGCTACACCTTC.

This clonotype appeared many times. V is TRBV20-1 and J is TRBJ2-7; TRBD1 aligns across 7 bases. The CDR3 spans 12 residues. Trimming at V came to 4 bases and at J to 4 bases, leaving 4 bases not matched to a gene. Looked up from germline, CDR1 is DFQATT and CDR2 is SNEGSKA (reference sequence). CDR3 sequence: CSAKRGLYEQYF. As DNA, the CDR3 is TGCAGTGCTAAAAGGGGGCTGTACGAGCAGTACTTC.

This clonotype appeared many times. This chain connects TRBV3-1 to TRBJ1-3; the D is unclear. The CDR3 spans 14 residues. V was pared by 2 bases and J by 2 bases, with 7 bases between. Germline CDR1 is LGHDT and CDR2 is YNNKEL (reference sequence). CDR3 DNA: TGTGCCAGCAGCCAATCAGGTCCTGGAAACACCATATATTTT. It translates to CASSQSGPGNTIYF.

The genes are TRBV29-1 and TRBJ1-1; D is undetermined. The length of the CDR3 is 12 residues. Germline CDR1 and CDR2: SQVTM and ANQGSEA. V was trimmed by 4 bases and J by 5 bases, leaving 11 bases between them. In DNA, the CDR3 is TGCAGCGTTGCTGTGGGTCGGACTGAAGCTTTCTTT. This encodes CSVAVGRTEAFF.

This clonotype showed up many times. CDR3 DNA sequence: TGCAGTGCAGCCGGGACAAACTATGGCTACACCTTC. Translated, it gives CSAAGTNYGYTF. The chain is built from TRBV20-1 and TRBJ1-2; a possible D gene is TRBD1 (6 bases). In germline, CDR1 is DFQATT, CDR2 SNEGSKA (reference sequence). The CDR3 is 12 amino acids. Deletions cut 6 bases from V and 2 bases from J, with 10 bases between.

Here the CDR3 DNA reads TGCAGTGCGGGACAGGGAACCTACAATGAGCAGTTCTTC. Translated: CSAGQGTYNEQFF. The chain links TRBV20-1 to TRBJ2-1, with 9 positions matching TRBD1. The germline V gene encodes CDR1 DFQATT and CDR2 SNEGSKA (reference sequence). The CDR3 has 13 residues. Unmatched junction bases numbered 2, after V lost 6 bases and J lost 2 bases.

This chain connects TRBV7-3 to TRBJ2-3; D gene ambiguous. The CDR3 is 15 amino acids. V was cut by 5 bases and J by 2 bases, with 14 bases left in between. The V gene's germline CDR1 is SGHTA and CDR2 FQGTGA. CDR3 region: CASSPAPFPTDTQYF. The DNA of the CDR3 is TGTGCCAGCAGCCCCGCCCCGTTCCCCACAGATACGCAGTATTTT.

This clonotype showed up many times. The chain joins TRBV30 to TRBJ2-3, with 10 bases that match TRBD1. Germline CDR1 GTSNPN, CDR2 SVGIG (reference sequence). The V segment lost 1 base and the J segment 14 bases; nucleotides outside the gene matches: 6. The CDR3 loop spans 12 amino acids. CDR3 sequence (DNA): TGTGCCTGGAGTGCGGGGACAGGGGTAACGTATTTT. Translated: CAWSAGTGVTYF.

This clonotype has just a few counts. CDR3 nucleotides: TGCAGTGCCAAGCCTAGCGGGGGGCCCAATCGGGGGCAGTTCTTC. Translating it yields CSAKPSGGPNRGQFF. The chain joins TRBV20-1 to TRBJ2-1; 11 bases are shared with TRBD2. This CDR3 spans 15 amino acids. Trimming took 6 bases from V and 12 from J; bases not matched to a gene: 16. The germline gives CDR1 DFQATT, CDR2 SNEGSKA (reference sequence).

This clonotype was recorded many times. The chain has TRBV11-2 and TRBJ2-7, with 8 bases identical to TRBD1. The CDR3 sequence is 17 residues long. V lost 4 bases to trimming and J lost 0 bases; unmatched junction nucleotides: 11. CDR1 and CDR2 from the germline V gene are SGHAT and FQNNGV. The chain's CDR3 is CASSSLRGDRSSYEQYF. DNA for the CDR3: TGTGCCAGCAGCTCGTTAAGGGGGGACAGGTCCTCCTACGAGCAGTACTTC.

The chain carries TRBV20-1 and TRBJ1-2; D is possibly TRBD1 (6 bases). Trimming shortened V by 5 bases and J by 4 bases, and 8 bases separated the two germline ends. CDR1 DFQATT and CDR2 SNEGSKA come from the germline V gene (reference sequence). The CDR3 is 11 amino acids. Here the CDR3 DNA reads TGCAGTGCTCTACAGGGCTATGGCTACACCTTC. It encodes CSALQGYGYTF.

In its sample, this clonotype was seen many times. The chain is built from TRBV12-3 or TRBV12-4 and TRBJ1-2; D not resolved. The CDR3 spans 11 residues. V dropped 4 bases and J dropped 10 bases, with 10 bases sitting between them. In DNA, the CDR3 is TGTGCCAGCAGTTCCCGTGGTAACTACACCTTC. It codes for CASSSRGNYTF.

This clonotype was picked up many times. V gene TRBV7-2 combines with J gene TRBJ1-6; D may be TRBD1 (5 bases). V lost 1 base and J 15 bases, leaving 13 bases between the germline ends. CDR3 length: 13 residues. Germline V lookup: CDR1 SGHTA, CDR2 FQGNSA. The CDR3 here is CASSLVVRDVLHF. Here the CDR3 DNA reads TGTGCCAGCAGCTTAGTAGTCAGGGATGTCCTCCACTTT.